The following is a T cell receptor (beta chain) sequence with its context. This receptor's antigen is unknown. No base quality values were provided; no much bigger clone lies one nucleotide off. Whole blood was collected in K2EDTA tubes by collaborating institutions according to the institutions' own protocols. Collaborator samples were shipped for TCRbeta analysis as frozen whole blood, isolated PBMCs, or DNA extracted from either sample type. These data come from a study of blood T cell repertoires in COVID-19 (dated by TCRdb to 2020 to 2022). For the study in its entirety: Collaborator samples came from the United States, Italy and Spain and covered acute and convalescent phases of COVID-19. The material from the prospective study consisted of cDNA or gDNA derived from T cells, B-cell-depleted T cells, or PBMCs. The dataset comprised deeply sampled blood TCRbeta repertoires from subjects exposed to, actively infected with, or recovered from COVID-19. The repertoires were released in a freely available public database meant as a resource for research on the immune response to SARS-CoV-2. The samples were drawn from the first 160 participants of the ongoing ImmuneRACE study and from about 1,200 subjects provided by 6 global collaborators. Where HLA class I and class II types were available, the types were taken from metadata supplied by the sample provider, not from assay-based typing. The sample metadata nearly always contained a de-identified subject ID, COVID-19 status, age in years and sex. The investigation overall reported the following: Clinical and demographic metadata were provided uncurated, with the amount varying by source and participant.

The immunoSEQ Assay, a bias-controlled multiplex PCR, was used to amplify TCRbeta CDR3 regions from genomic DNA. As for the original processing: The number of nucleated cells in each sample was estimated by amplification of reference gene primers within the assay. Sequence reads were collapsed and filtered to measure the absolute abundance of every unique TCRbeta CDR3 rearrangement. Productive Simpson clonality was computed per sample as the square root of Simpson's diversity index over productive rearrangements. Here the immuneACCESS table is served through TCRdb, limited to in-frame sequences with V and J called. Missing clones are a known gap in these copies; in checked studies unresolved V genes cover under half, and the rest lacks a known reason. V and J calls plus clone size are reproduced from that table; the DNA served to infer D and trimming. In all, the sample holds hundreds of thousands of clones, and approximately 83% of those were seen once. The ten largest clones add up to around 7% of the sample.

V drops 8 bases and J drops 6 bases, leaving 17 bases in between. The CDR3 runs 13 residues from the cysteine to the phenylalanine. Kept here is only the CDR3 DNA, which spans 39 bases and is read in frame from base 1. The sequence was obtained from a woman aged 50 to 60 with acute or convalescent COVID-19. Rearrangement joined TRBV12-3 or TRBV12-4 to TRBJ2-7; there is no confident call for the D gene. Sequencing was performed on peripheral blood. The base sequence is TGTGCCAGCGCATTCTCCCGAGGTGCCGAGCAGTACTTC. Translated, this gives CASAFSRGAEQYF.